In this sample, the clone carrying this T cell receptor beta chain turned up a few times. No antigen is known for it. This sample stems from a study of T cells in Graves' hyperthyroidism and ophthalmopathy. Overall study context: Peripheral blood was acquired at first diagnosis, ahead of any therapy whatsoever.

V was pared by 5 bases and J by 5 bases, with 15 bases between. The CDR3 is 14 residues long. CDR1 is MGHRA, CDR2 YSYEKL, per germline. Overall study findings and caveats: Classification by a 13 V-J model distinguished ophthalmopathy from stable hyperthyroidism. Appearing also in blood were most of the thyroid clonotypes expanded above 0.001.

Amplification targeted TCR beta CDR3 regions from RNA transcripts. Carried out on the TCR CDR3, a first-round RT-PCR used the HTBI primer set. TCRdb reanalysed the multiplex PCR reads using MiXCR and keeps one entry per CDR3 protein. Of about 680,000 distinct CDR3 sequences listed, over 35% are singletons. Diagnosis of hyperthyroidism was new in patients aged 18 to 65, and its duration was under 2 months. V gene TRBV4-1 combines with J gene TRBJ2-5, with D maybe TRBD1 (7 bases). Sequencing was carried out using blood. The sequence was collected from a woman in her thirties or forties with Graves' hyperthyroidism. The CDR3 nucleotides are TGCGCCAGCAGCACCAACAGGGGAGGCGAGACCCAGTACTTC. Translating gives CASSTNRGGETQYF.